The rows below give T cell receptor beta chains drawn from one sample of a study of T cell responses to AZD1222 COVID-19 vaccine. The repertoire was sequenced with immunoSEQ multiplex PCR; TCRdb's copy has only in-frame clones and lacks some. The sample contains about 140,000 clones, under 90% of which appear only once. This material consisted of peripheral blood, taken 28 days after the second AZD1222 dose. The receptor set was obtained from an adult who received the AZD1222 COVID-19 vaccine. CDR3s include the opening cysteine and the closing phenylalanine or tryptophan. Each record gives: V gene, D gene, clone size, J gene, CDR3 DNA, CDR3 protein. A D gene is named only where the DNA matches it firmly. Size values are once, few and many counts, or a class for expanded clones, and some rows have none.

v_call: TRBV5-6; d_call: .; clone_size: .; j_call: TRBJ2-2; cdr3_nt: TGTGCCAGCAGCTTGGATGTAGGGGGAGGCACCGGGGAGCTGTTTTTT; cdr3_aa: CASSLDVGGGTGELFF
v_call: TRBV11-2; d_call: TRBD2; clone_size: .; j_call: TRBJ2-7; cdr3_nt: TGTGCCAGCAGCCTCGCGCAGGCTAGCGGGAGTCAACACTACGAGCAGTACTTC; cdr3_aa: CASSLAQASGSQHYEQYF
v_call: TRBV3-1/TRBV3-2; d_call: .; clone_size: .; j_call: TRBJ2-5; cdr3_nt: TGTGCCAGCAGCCAAGATATCATCCAGACCCAGTACTTC; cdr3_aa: CASSQDIIQTQYF
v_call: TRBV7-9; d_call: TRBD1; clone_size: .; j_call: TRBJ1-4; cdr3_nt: TGTGCCAGCAGCTTAGTGCAGGGGGCTGAAAAACTGTTTTTT; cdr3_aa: CASSLVQGAEKLFF
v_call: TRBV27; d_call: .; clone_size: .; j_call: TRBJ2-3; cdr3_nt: TGTGCCAGCAGTTTACGGGCCACAGATACGCAGTATTTT; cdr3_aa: CASSLRATDTQYF
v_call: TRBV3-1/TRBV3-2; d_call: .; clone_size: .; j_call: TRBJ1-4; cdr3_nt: TGTGCCAGCAGCCAAAAACAAGCTAATGAAAAACTGTTTTTT; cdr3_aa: CASSQKQANEKLFF
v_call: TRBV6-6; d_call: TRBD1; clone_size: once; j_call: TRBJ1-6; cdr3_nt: TGTGCCAGCAGTTACTCGAAGGGGGCGGAGAATTCACCCCTCCACTTT; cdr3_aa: CASSYSKGAENSPLHF
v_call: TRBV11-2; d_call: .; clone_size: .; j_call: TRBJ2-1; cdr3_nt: TGTGCCAGCAGCCAGCCACTCTGGAATGAGCAGTTCTTC; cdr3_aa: CASSQPLWNEQFF
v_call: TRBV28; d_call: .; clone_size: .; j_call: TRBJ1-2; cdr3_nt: TGTGCCAGCAGTTACAGCCGCTATGGCTACACCTTC; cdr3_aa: CASSYSRYGYTF
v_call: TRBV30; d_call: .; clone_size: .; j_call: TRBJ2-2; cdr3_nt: TGTGCCTGGAAGACGGGGACGAACACCGGGGAGCTGTTTTTT; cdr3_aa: CAWKTGTNTGELFF
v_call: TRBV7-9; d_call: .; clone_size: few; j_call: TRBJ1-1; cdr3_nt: TGTGCCAGCAACCTTGGGGGGCCCGGCACTGAAGCTTTCTTT; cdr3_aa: CASNLGGPGTEAFF
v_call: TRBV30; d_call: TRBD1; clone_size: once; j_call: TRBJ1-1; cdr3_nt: TGTGCCTGGGCCCGACAGGGGTCCATGAACACTGAAGCTTTCTTT; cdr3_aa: CAWARQGSMNTEAFF
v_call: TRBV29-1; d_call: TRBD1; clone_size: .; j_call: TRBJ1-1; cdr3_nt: TGCAGCGTGGAAAGGACAGGGAACACTGAAGCTTTCTTT; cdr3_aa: CSVERTGNTEAFF
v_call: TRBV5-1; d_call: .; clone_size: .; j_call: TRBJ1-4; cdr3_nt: TGCGCCAGCAGCTTGCGACCCGACGCAGCTAATGAAAAACTGTTTTTT; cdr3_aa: CASSLRPDAANEKLFF
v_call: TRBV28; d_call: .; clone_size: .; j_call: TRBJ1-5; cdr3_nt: TGTGCCAGCAGTTTGTCCCGGGGGAGATATCAGCCCCAGCATTTT; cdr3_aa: CASSLSRGRYQPQHF
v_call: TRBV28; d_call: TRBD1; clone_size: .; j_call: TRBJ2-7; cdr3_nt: TGTGCCAGCACCCTTGACAGGGGAAGAGGCGAGCAGTACTTC; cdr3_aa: CASTLDRGRGEQYF
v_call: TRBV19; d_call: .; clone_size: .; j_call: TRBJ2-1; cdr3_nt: TGTGCCAGTACCAGGGGGGCTAGCGGTTACAATGAGCAGTTCTTC; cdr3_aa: CASTRGASGYNEQFF
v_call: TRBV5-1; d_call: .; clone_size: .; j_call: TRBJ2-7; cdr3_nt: TGCGCCAGCAGCCGAGCAGCGGAGTCCTACGAGCAGTACTTC; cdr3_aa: CASSRAAESYEQYF
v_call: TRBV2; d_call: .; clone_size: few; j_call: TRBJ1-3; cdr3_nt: TGTGCCAGCAGTTCAGAGCATGGGGGAAACACCATATATTTT; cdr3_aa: CASSSEHGGNTIYF
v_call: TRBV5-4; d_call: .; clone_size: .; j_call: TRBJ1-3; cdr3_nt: TGTGCCAGCAGCCCGGGGGGGGGCCAGGGAAACACCATATATTTT; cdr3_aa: CASSPGGGQGNTIYF
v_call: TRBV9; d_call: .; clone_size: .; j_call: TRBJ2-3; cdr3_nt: TGTGCCAGCAGCTTCCGACAGGCCGATACGCAGTATTTT; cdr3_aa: CASSFRQADTQYF
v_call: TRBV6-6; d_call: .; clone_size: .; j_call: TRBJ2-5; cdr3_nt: TGTGCCAGCAGCCAAAAAGAGACCCAGTACTTC; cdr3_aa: CASSQKETQYF
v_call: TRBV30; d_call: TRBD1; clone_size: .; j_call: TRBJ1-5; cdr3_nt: TGTGCCTGGAGTGCCCATGGGACAGTTAGCAATCAGCCCCAGCATTTT; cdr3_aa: CAWSAHGTVSNQPQHF
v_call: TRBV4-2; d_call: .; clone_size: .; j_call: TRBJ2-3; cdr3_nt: TGTGCCAGCAGCCAAGATAAGGCCCAGAGGATCTCGCACACGCAGTATTTT; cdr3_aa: CASSQDKAQRISHTQYF
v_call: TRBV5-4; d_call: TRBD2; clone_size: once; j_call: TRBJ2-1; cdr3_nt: TGTGCCAGCAGCGTTAGCGGGGGGCCCCCCGGCGAGCAGTTCTTC; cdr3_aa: CASSVSGGPPGEQFF
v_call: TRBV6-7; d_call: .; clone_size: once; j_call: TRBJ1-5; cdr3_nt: TGTGCCAGCAGTTACCTGAGAATGAGCAATCAGCCCCAGCATTTT; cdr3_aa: CASSYLRMSNQPQHF
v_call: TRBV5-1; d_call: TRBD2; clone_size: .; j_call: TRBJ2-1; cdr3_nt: TGCGCCAGCAGCAGAACGAGCGGGGGGGAATACAATGAGCAGTTCTTC; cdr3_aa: CASSRTSGGEYNEQFF
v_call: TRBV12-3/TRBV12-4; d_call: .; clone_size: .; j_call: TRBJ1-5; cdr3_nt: TGTGCCAGCAGGGTGGGGGACAATCAGCCCCAGCATTTT; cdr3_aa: CASRVGDNQPQHF
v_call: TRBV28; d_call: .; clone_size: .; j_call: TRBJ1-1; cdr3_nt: TGTGCCAGCAAAGACCCCCCCGGCACTGAAGCTTTCTTT; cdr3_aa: CASKDPPGTEAFF
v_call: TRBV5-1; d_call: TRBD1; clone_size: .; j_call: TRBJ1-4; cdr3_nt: TGCGCCAGCAGACGACCGGGACAGGGATATGAAAAACTGTTTTTT; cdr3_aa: CASRRPGQGYEKLFF
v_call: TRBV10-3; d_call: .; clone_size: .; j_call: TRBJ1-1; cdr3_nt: TGTGCCATCAGTGTAGGGAACACTGAAGCTTTCTTT; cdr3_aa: CAISVGNTEAFF
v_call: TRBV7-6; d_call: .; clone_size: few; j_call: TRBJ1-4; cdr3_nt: TGTGCCAGCAGCTGGGGACATAATCGTAATGAAAAACTGTTTTTT; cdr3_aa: CASSWGHNRNEKLFF
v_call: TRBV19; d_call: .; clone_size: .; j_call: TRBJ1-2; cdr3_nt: TGTGCCAGTAGTATGTTGGCGGGAGAAGGGGGCTACACCTTC; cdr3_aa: CASSMLAGEGGYTF
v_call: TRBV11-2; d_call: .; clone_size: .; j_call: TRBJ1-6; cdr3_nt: TGTGCCAGCAGCCTAGCTGGTAGGCAGGGTAATTCACCCCTCCACTTT; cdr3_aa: CASSLAGRQGNSPLHF
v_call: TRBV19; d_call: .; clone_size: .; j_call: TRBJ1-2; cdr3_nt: TGTGCCAGTGCCAGGGAAGACTATGGCTACACCTTC; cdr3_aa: CASAREDYGYTF
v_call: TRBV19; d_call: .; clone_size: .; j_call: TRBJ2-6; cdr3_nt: TGTGCCAGTCAGAGTCCTGGGGCCAACGTCCTGACTTTC; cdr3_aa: CASQSPGANVLTF
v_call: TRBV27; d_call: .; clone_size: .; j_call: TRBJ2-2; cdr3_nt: TGTGCCAGCAGTTCCCTGGAAAGGGGGATTGCCGGGGAGCTGTTTTTT; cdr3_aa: CASSSLERGIAGELFF
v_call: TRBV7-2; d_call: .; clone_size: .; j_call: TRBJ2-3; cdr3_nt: TGTGCCAGCAGCTTAGGAGGGACCATAAGCACAGATACGCAGTATTTT; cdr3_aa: CASSLGGTISTDTQYF
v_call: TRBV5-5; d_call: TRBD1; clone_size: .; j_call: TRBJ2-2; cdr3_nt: TGTGCCAGCAGCAATGTGAAAGGGGGACAGGGCTCGGGCACCGGGGAGCTGTTTTTT; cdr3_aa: CASSNVKGGQGSGTGELFF
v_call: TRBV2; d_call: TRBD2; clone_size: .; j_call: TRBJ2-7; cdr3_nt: TGTGCCAGCAGACGGCGGACTAGCGGGAGTGGGGAGTACTTC; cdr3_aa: CASRRRTSGSGEYF
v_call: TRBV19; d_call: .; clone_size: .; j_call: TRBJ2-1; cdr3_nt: TGTGCCAGTAGCAGAGGGCAGTACAATGAGCAGTTCTTC; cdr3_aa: CASSRGQYNEQFF